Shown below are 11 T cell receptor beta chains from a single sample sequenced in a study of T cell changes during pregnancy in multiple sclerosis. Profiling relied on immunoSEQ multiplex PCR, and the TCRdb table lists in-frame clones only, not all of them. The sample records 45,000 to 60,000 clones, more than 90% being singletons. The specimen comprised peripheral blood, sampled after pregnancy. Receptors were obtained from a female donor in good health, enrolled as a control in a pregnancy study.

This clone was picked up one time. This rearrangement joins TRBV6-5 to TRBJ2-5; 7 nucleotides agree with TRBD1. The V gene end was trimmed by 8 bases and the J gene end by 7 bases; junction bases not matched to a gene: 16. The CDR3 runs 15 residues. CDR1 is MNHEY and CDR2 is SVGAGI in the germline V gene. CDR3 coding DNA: TGTGCCAGCCAATTTCGACAGGGACGACGAGGGACCCAGTACTTC. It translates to CASQFRQGRRGTQYF.

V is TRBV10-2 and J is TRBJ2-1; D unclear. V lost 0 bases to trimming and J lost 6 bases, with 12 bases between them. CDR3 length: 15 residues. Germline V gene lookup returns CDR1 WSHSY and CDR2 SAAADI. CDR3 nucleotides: TGCGCCAGCAGTGAGTCTGAGAGCCCCGGCAATGAGCAGTTCTTC. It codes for CASSESESPGNEQFF.

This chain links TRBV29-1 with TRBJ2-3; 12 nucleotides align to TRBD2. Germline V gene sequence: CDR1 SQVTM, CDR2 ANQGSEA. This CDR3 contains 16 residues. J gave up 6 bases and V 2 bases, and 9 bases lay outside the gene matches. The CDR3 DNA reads TGCAGCGTTGAATCTAGCGGGGGGGTGATCGGGGATACGCAGTATTTT. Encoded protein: CSVESSGGVIGDTQYF.

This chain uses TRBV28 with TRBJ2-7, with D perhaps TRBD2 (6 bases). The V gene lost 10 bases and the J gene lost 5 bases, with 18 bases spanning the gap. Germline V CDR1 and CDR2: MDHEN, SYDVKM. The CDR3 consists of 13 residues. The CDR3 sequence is CATDGLTGDEQYF. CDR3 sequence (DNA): TGTGCCACCGACGGACTCACGGGGGACGAGCAGTACTTC.

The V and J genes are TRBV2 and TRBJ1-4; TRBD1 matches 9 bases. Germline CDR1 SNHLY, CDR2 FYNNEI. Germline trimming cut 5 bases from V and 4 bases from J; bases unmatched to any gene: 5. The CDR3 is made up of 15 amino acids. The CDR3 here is CASSRQGVGNEKLFF. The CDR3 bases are TGTGCCAGCAGTCGACAGGGGGTCGGTAATGAAAAACTGTTTTTT.

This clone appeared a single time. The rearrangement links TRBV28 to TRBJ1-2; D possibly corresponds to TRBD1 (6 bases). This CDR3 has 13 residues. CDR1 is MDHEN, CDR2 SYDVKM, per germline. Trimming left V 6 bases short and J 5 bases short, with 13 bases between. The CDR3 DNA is TGTGCCAGCAGCAAGGACAGCTTTTATGGCTACACCTTC. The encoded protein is CASSKDSFYGYTF.

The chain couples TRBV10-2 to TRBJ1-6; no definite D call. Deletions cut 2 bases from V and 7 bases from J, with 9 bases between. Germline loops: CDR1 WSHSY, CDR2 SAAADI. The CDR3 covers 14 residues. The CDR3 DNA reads TGCGCCAGCAGTGAGCCCGGGGTAAATTCACCCCTCCACTTT. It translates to CASSEPGVNSPLHF.

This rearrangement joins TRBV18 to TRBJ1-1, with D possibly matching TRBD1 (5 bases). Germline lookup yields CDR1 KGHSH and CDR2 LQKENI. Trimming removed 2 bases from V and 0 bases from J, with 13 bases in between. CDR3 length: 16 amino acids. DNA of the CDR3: TGTGCCAGCTCACCAGTTCCAGGGAACATGAACACTGAAGCTTTCTTT. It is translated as CASSPVPGNMNTEAFF.

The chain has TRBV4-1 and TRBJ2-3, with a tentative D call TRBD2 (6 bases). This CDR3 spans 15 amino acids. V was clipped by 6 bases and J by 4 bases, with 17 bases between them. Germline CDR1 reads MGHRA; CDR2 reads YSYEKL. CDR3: CASRTLASSADTQYF. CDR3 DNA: TGCGCCAGCAGAACTCTAGCGTCTTCGGCAGATACGCAGTATTTT.

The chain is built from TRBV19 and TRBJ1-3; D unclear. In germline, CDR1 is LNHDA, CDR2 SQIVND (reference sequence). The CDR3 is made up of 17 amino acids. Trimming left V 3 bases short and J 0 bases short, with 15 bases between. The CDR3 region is CASSIERAPLSGNTIYF. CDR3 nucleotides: TGTGCCAGTAGTATTGAGAGGGCTCCTCTCTCTGGAAACACCATATATTTT. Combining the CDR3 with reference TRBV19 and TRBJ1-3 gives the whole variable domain DGGITQSPKYLFRKEGQNVTLSCEQNLNHDAMYWYRQDPGQGLRLIYYSQIVNDFQKGDIAEGYSVSREKKESFPLTVTSAQKNPTAFYLCASSIERAPLSGNTIYFGEGSWLTVV.

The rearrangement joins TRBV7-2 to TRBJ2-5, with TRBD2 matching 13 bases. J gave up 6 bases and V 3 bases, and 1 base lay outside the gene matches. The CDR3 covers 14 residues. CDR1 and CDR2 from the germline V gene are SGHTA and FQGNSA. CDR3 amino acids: CASSLGTSGKTQYF. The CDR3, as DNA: TGTGCCAGCAGCTTGGGGACTAGCGGGAAGACCCAGTACTTC.